A single TCR beta chain is shown here with its context. The CDR3 consists of 13 residues. Deletions cut 5 bases from V and 4 bases from J, with 9 bases between. Germline V gene lookup returns CDR1 SGHTA and CDR2 FQGTGA. These data originate in a study of blood T cell repertoires in COVID-19. Whole-study context: Sites across the United States, Italy and Spain contributed samples from acute and convalescent COVID-19. In each case, the material was cDNA or gDNA derived from T cells, B-cell-depleted T cells, or PBMCs.

Authors' data handling: Reference gene primer amplification yielded estimated nucleated cell counts. Data came from immunoSEQ multiplex PCR; TCRdb stores just in-frame clones and leaves some out. V, J and clone size reflect that table, while D and trimming were determined from the DNA. The sample contains 100,000 to 150,000 clones, about four fifths of which appear only once. The TCR sequence derives from a middle-aged man with active or convalescent COVID-19. The chain uses TRBV7-3 and TRBJ1-5; D possibly corresponds to TRBD1 (6 bases). Sequences were obtained from peripheral blood. The CDR3 is CASSPDRNQPQHF. For the CDR3, the DNA is TGTGCCAGCAGCCCGGACAGAAATCAGCCCCAGCATTTT.